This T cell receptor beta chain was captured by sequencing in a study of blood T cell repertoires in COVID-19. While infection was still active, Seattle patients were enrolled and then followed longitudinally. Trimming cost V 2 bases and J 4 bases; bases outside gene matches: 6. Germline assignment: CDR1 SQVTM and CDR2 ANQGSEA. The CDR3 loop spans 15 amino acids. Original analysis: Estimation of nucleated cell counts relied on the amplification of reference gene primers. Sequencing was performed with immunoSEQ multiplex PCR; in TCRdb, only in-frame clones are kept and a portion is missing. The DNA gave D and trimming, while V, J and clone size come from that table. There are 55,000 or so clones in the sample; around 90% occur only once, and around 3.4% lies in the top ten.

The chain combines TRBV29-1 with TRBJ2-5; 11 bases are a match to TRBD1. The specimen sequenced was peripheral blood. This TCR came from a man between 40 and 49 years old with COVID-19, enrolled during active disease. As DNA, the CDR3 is TGCAGCGTTGAAAGGGGGGACAGGGGGTCAGAGACCCAGTACTTC. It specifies CSVERGDRGSETQYF.